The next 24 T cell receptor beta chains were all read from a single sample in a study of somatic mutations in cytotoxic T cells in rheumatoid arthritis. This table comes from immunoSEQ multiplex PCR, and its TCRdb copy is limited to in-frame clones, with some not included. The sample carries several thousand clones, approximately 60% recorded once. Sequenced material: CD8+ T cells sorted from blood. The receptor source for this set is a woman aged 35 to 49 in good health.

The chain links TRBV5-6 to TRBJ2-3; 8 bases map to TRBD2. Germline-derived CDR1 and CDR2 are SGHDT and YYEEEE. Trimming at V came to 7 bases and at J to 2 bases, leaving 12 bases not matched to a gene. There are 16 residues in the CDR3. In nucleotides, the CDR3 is TGTGCCAGCCGGGGAGGACTAGCTGACTACACAGATACGCAGTATTTT. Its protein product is CASRGGLADYTDTQYF. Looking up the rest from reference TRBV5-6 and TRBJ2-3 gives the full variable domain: DAGVTQSPTHLIKTRGQQVTLRCSPKSGHDTVSWYQQALGQGPQFIFQYYEEEERQRGNFPDRFSGHQFPNYSSELNVNALLLGDSALYLCASRGGLADYTDTQYFGPGTRLTVL.

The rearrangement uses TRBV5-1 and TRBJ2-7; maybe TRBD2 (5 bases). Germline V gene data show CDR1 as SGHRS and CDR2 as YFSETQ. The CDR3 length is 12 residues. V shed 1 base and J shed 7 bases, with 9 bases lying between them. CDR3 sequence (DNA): TGCGCCAGCAGCTTGACTAGTAAGGAGCAGTACTTC. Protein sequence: CASSLTSKEQYF.

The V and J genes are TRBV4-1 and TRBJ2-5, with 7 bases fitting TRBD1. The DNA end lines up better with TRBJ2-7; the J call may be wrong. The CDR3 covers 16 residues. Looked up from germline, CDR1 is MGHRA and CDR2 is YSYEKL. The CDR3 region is CASSQGPGQSTYEQYF. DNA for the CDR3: TGCGCCAGCAGCCAAGGGCCGGGACAGTCAACCTACGAGCAGTACTTC.

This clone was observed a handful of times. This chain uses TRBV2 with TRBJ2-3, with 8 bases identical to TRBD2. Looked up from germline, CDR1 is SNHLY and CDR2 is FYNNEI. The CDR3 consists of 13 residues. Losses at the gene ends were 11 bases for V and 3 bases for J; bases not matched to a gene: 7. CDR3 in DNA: TGTGCCGGTACTAGCGGAGCTACAGATACGCAGTATTTT. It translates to CAGTSGATDTQYF.

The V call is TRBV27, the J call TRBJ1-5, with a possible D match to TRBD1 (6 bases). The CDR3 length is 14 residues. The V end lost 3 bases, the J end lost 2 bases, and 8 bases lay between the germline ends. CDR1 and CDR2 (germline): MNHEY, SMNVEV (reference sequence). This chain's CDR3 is CASSFGGRNQPQHF. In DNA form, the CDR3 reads TGTGCCAGCAGTTTTGGGGGGCGCAATCAGCCCCAGCATTTT.

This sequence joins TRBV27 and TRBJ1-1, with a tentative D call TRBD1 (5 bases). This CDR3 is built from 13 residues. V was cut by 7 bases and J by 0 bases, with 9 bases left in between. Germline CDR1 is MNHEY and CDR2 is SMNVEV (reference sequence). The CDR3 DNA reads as TGTGCCAGCAAAAAGACAGTGAACACTGAAGCTTTCTTT. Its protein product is CASKKTVNTEAFF.

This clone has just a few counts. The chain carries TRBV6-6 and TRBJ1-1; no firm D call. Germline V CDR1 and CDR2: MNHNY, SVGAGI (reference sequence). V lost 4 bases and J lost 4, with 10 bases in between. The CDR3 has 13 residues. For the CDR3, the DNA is TGTGCCAGCAGTTTCCTCTGGGGCACTGAAGCTTTCTTT. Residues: CASSFLWGTEAFF.

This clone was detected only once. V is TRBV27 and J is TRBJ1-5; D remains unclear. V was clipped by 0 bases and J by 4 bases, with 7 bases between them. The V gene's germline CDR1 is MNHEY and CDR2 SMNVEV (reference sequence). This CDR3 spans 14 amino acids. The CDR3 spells CASSLSFGNQPQHF. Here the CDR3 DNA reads TGTGCCAGCAGTTTATCGTTTGGTAATCAGCCCCAGCATTTT.

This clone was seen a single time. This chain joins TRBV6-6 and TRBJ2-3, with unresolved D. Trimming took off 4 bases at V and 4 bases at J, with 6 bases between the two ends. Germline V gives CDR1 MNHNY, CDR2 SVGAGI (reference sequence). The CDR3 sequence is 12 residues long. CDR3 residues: CASSSTADTQYF. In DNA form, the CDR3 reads TGTGCCAGCAGTTCAACGGCAGATACGCAGTATTTT.

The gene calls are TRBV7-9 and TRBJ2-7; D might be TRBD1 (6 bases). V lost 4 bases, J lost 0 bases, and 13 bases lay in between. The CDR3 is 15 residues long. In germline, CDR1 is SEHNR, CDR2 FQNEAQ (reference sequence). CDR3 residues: CASSSTGSNSYEQYF. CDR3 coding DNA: TGTGCCAGCAGCTCCACAGGGTCAAACTCCTACGAGCAGTACTTC.

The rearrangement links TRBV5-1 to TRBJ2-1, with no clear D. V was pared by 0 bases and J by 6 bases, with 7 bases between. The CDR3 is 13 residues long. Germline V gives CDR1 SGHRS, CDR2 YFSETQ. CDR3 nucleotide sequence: TGCGCCAGCAGCTTGGTGACTGGCAATGAGCAGTTCTTC. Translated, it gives CASSLVTGNEQFF.

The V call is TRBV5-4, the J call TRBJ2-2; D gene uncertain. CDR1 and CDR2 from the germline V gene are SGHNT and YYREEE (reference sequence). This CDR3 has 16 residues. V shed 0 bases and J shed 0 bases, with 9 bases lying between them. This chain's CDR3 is CASSLAVTTNTGELFF. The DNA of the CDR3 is TGTGCCAGCAGCTTGGCGGTGACAACGAACACCGGGGAGCTGTTTTTT.

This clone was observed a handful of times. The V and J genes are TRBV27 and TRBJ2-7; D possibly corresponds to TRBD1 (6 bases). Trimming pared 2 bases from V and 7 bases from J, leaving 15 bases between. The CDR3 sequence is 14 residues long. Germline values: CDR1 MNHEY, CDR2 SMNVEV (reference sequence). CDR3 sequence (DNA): TGTGCCAGCAGTTTAACCCCAGGGGCGTGGGAGCAGTACTTC. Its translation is CASSLTPGAWEQYF.

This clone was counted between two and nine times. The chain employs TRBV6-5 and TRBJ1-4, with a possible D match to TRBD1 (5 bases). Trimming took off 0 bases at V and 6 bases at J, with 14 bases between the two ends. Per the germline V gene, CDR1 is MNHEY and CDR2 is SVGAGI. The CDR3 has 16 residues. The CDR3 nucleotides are TGTGCCAGCAGTTACTCGGAGAGGGGACGGTATGAAAAACTGTTTTTT. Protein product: CASSYSERGRYEKLFF.

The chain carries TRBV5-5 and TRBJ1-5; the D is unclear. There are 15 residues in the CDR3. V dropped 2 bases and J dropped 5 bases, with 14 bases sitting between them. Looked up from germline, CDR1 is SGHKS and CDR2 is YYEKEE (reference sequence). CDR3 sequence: CASSFGPEPHQPQHF. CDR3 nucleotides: TGTGCCAGCAGCTTTGGACCGGAACCCCATCAGCCCCAGCATTTT.

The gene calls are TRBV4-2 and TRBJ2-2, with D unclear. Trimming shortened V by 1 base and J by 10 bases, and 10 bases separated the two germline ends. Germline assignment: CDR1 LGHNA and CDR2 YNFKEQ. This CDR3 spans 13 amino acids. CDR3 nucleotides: TGTGCCAGCAGCCAAGGGGTTTCAACGGAGCTGTTTTTT. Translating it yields CASSQGVSTELFF.

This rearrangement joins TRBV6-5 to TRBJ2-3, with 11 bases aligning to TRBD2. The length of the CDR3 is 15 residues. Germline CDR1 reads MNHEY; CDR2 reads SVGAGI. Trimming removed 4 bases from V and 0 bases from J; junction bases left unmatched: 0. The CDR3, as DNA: TGTGCCAGCAGTTGGACTAGCGGGAGCACAGATACGCAGTATTTT. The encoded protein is CASSWTSGSTDTQYF.

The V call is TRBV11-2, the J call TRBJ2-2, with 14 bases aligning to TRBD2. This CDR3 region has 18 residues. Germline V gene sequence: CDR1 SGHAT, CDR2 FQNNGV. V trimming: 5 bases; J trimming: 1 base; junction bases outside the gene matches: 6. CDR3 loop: CASSPGLAGVWNTGELFF. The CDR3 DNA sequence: TGTGCCAGCAGCCCGGGACTAGCGGGAGTATGGAACACCGGGGAGCTGTTTTTT.

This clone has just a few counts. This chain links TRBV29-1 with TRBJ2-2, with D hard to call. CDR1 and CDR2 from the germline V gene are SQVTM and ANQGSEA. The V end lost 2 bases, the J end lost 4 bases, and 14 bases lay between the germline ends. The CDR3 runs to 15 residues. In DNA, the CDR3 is TGCAGCGTTGAATATGGGTCAGGAGCCACCGGGGAGCTGTTTTTT. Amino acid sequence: CSVEYGSGATGELFF.

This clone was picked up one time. This chain's CDR3 is CASSSLAAYEQYF. The CDR3 bases are TGTGCCAGCAGCTCACTAGCGGCCTACGAGCAGTACTTC. The rearrangement uses TRBV7-9 and TRBJ2-7, with 8 bases matching TRBD2. The CDR3 extends over 13 amino acids. Unmatched junction bases numbered 1, after V lost 4 bases and J lost 2 bases. Germline values: CDR1 SEHNR, CDR2 FQNEAQ (reference sequence).

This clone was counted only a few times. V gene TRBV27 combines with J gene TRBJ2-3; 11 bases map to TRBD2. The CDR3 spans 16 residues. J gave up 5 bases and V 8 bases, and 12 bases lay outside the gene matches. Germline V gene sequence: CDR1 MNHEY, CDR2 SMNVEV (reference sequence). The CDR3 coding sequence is TGTGCCAGCTGCCCGCGGCTAGCGGGAGGTGGAGATACGCAGTATTTT. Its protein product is CASCPRLAGGGDTQYF.

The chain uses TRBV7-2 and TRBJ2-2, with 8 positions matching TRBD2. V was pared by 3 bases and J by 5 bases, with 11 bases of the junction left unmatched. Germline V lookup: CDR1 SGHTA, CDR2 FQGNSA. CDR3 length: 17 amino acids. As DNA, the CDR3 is TGTGCCAGCAGCTTTGCCGCTAGCGGGCTTGCTACCGGGGAGCTGTTTTTT. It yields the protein CASSFAASGLATGELFF.

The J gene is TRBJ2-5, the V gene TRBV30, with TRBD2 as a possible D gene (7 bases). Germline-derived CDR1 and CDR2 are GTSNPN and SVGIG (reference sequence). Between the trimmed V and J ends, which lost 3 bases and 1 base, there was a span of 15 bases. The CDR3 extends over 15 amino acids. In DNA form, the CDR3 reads TGTGCCTGGAGAGGGGGGGGTAACCTCCAAGAGACCCAGTACTTC. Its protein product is CAWRGGGNLQETQYF.

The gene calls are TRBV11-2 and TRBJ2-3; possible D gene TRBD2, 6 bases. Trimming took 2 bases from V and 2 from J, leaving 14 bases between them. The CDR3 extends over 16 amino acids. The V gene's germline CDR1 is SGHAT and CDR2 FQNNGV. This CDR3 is CASSLSFAGNTDTQYF. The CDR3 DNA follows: TGTGCCAGCAGCTTATCCTTTGCGGGGAACACAGATACGCAGTATTTT.